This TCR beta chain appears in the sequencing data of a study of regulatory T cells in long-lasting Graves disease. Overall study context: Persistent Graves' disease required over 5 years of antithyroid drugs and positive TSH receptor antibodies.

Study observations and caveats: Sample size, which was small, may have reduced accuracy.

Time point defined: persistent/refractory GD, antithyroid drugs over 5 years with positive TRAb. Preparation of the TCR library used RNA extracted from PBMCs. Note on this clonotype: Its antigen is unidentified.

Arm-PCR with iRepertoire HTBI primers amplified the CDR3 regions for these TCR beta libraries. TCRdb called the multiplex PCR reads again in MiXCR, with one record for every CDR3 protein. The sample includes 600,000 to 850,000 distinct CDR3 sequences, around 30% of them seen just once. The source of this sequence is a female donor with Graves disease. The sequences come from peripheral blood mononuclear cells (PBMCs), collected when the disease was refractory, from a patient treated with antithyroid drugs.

The chain's CDR3 is CASSQVDTQREGYTF. CDR3 coding DNA: TGTGCCAGCAGCCAAGTGGACACCCAACGGGAGGGCTACACCTTC. V and J are TRBV14 and TRBJ1-2; maybe TRBD1 (5 bases). With 1 base removed from V and 8 bases from J, the gap between germline ends came to 17 bases. Germline values: CDR1 SGHDN, CDR2 FVKESK. CDR3 size: 15 residues.